The 21 T cell receptor beta chains listed next were all sequenced from one sample in a study of CD8+CD57+ T cells in acquired aplastic anemia. The template for TCR beta VDJ and CDR3 sequence profiling was genomic DNA. TCRdb re-called the reads through MiXCR, storing one row per CDR3 protein. Of around 200,000 distinct CDR3 sequences listed, 48% are singletons. The sequenced patients had an expansion of CD8+CD57+ cells seen by flow cytometry. Sample: sorted CD4+, CD8+, or CD8+CD57+ T cells (not recorded which) from PBMCs. All receptors come from a human donor with aplastic anemia.

This clonotype was observed at least ten times. The chain recombines TRBV2 with TRBJ2-1, with 16 positions matching TRBD2. In germline, CDR1 is SNHLY, CDR2 FYNNEI. The V gene end was trimmed by 6 bases and the J gene end by 15 bases; junction bases not matched to a gene: 5. The CDR3 covers 13 residues. CDR3 sequence reads: CASSGTSGGERFF. DNA for the CDR3: TGTGCCAGCAGCGGGACTAGCGGGGGGGAACGGTTCTTC.

To note about this clonotype: This may be a read error, as it is one base from a much larger clone. The missing conserved phenylalanine or tryptophan at the end of this CDR3 makes a read error likely. The V and J genes are TRBV6-2 or TRBV6-3 and TRBJ1-6; TRBD1 matches 8 bases. The V gene end was trimmed by 6 bases and the J gene end by 9 bases; junction bases not matched to a gene: 10. This CDR3 region has 15 residues. Per germline, CDR1 MNHEY and CDR2 SVGEGT. Here the CDR3 reads CASSRSAGGSSPLHL. In DNA, the CDR3 is TGTGCCAGCAGCCGCTCGGCAGGGGGCAGTTCACCCCTCCACCTT.

Note on this clonotype: At one boundary the junction diverges from the germline segment, which might be a read error. The chain couples TRBV2 to TRBJ1-6, with 11 positions matching TRBD1. The germline CDR1 and CDR2 sequences are SNHLY and FYNNEI. The CDR3 contains 15 residues. Here the CDR3 reads CDSSGTGGDNSPLHF. The CDR3 DNA sequence: TGTGACAGCAGTGGGACAGGGGGGGATAATTCACCCCTCCACTTT.

The rearrangement links TRBV19 to TRBJ2-1, with 7 bases that match TRBD2. This CDR3 is built from 14 residues. Germline CDR1 LNHDA, CDR2 SQIVND (reference sequence). The V gene end was trimmed by 7 bases and the J gene end by 3 bases; junction bases not matched to a gene: 6. This CDR3 reads CASTSLADYNEQFF. The CDR3 DNA reads TGTGCCAGTACCTCCCTAGCGGACTACAATGAGCAGTTCTTC.

This clonotype was recorded many times. This chain links TRBV19 with TRBJ2-1; D may be TRBD2 (6 bases). The CDR3 totals 16 residues. Germline CDR1 LNHDA, CDR2 SQIVND (reference sequence). V was shortened by 4 bases and J by 4 bases, with 17 bases between the two germline ends. The DNA of the CDR3 is TGTGCCAGTAGTAGTCAGGAGACTAGGAGATACAATGAGCAGTTCTTC. It specifies CASSSQETRRYNEQFF.

Many counts were recorded for this clonotype. The chain recombines TRBV2 with TRBJ2-5, with D hard to call. CDR3 size: 12 residues. V lost 4 bases to trimming and J lost 4 bases, with 7 bases between them. Germline loops: CDR1 SNHLY, CDR2 FYNNEI. In nucleotides, the CDR3 is TGTGCCAGCAGTGTCCGCGGAGAGACCCAGTACTTC. Its translation is CASSVRGETQYF.

V gene TRBV20-1 combines with J gene TRBJ2-1, with 10 bases identical to TRBD1. Germline values: CDR1 DFQATT, CDR2 SNEGSKA (reference sequence). The V segment lost 5 bases and the J segment 3 bases; nucleotides outside the gene matches: 1. This CDR3 region has 13 residues. The CDR3 loop reads CSAGTGDYNEQFF. The CDR3 nucleotides read TGCAGTGCTGGGACAGGGGACTACAATGAGCAGTTCTTC.

A note on this clonotype: With a much larger clone just one base away, this may be a read error. The chain uses TRBV4-2 and TRBJ2-7; 9 bases line up with TRBD2. Germline-derived CDR1 and CDR2 are LGHNA and YNFKEQ. The CDR3 totals 18 residues. V was pared by 3 bases and J by 2 bases, with 14 bases of the junction left unmatched. In nucleotides, the CDR3 is TGTGCCAGCAGCCATAATCCCGTAGCGGGGGTCTTCCCCTACGAGCAGTACTTC. Its protein product is CASSHNPVAGVFPYEQYF.

The chain has TRBV25-1 and TRBJ1-4; D is unclear. Germline lookup yields CDR1 MGHDK and CDR2 SYGVNS. The CDR3 is made up of 14 amino acids. Trimming took 3 bases from V and 9 from J, leaving 14 bases between them. The CDR3 loop reads CASSDPRLPQKLFF. Written as DNA, the CDR3 is TGTGCCAGCAGTGACCCTCGCCTCCCCCAAAAACTGTTTTTT.

The table lists this clonotype with a few counts. The V call is TRBV15, the J call TRBJ1-5; D ambiguous. Germline V CDR1 and CDR2: LNHNV, YYDKDF (reference sequence). This CDR3 region has 13 residues. Deletions cut 0 bases from V and 7 bases from J, with 7 bases between. The CDR3 DNA sequence: TGTGCCACCAGCAGAGATACGGGGCAGCCCCAGCATTTT. This encodes CATSRDTGQPQHF.

The chain is built from TRBV20-1 and TRBJ2-1, with unresolved D. Trimming took off 3 bases at V and 10 bases at J, with 7 bases between the two ends. The CDR3 is 10 residues long. In germline, CDR1 is DFQATT, CDR2 SNEGSKA (reference sequence). The DNA of the CDR3 is TGCAGTGCTAGGTCTCGGGAGCAGTTCTTC. This translates into CSARSREQFF.

Only a few counts were recorded for this clonotype. The genes are TRBV14 and TRBJ2-1, with D perhaps matching TRBD2 (6 bases). V was trimmed by 4 bases and J by 10 bases, leaving 26 bases between them. The CDR3 spans 17 residues. Looked up from germline, CDR1 is SGHDN and CDR2 is FVKESK. The CDR3 here is CASSPPGGTGALGEQFF. The CDR3 DNA sequence: TGTGCCAGCAGCCCCCCGGGCGGGACTGGCGCCTTGGGCGAGCAGTTCTTC.

This clonotype has a count of ten or more. The CDR3 region is CSLRGDTEAFF. For the CDR3, the DNA is TGCAGTCTGAGAGGGGACACTGAAGCTTTCTTT. The V call is TRBV20-1, the J call TRBJ1-1; D possibly corresponds to TRBD1 (5 bases). The CDR3 length is 11 residues. Germline lookup yields CDR1 DFQATT and CDR2 SNEGSKA (reference sequence). V shed 8 bases and J shed 3 bases, with 10 bases lying between them.

On this clonotype itself: An end of the junction does not agree with germline; a read error may underlie this. The chain links TRBV27 to TRBJ1-2, with D unclear. The CDR3 length is 13 residues. CDR1 and CDR2 from the germline V gene are MNHEY and SMNVEV (reference sequence). CDR3 sequence (DNA): TGTGCCTGCAGTTTATCGGCCGAACGGGGCTACACCTTC. As protein: CACSLSAERGYTF.

On this clonotype itself: The junction departs from germline at one end; a sequencing error may be responsible. V gene TRBV27 combines with J gene TRBJ2-7; 7 bases match TRBD1. The CDR3 covers 17 residues. Looked up from germline, CDR1 is MNHEY and CDR2 is SMNVEV (reference sequence). CDR3 DNA sequence: TGTGCCGGCAGTCCTCGACAGGGTAGGACCGAGGGGTACGAGCAGTACTTC. This encodes CAGSPRQGRTEGYEQYF.

This clonotype occurred many times. V is TRBV6-1 and J is TRBJ2-7; 10 bases map to TRBD2. J was trimmed by 4 bases and V by 6 bases; bases with no gene match: 9. Germline V gives CDR1 MNHNS, CDR2 SASEGT. The CDR3 length is 15 residues. CDR3: CASSSASGGEYEQYF. The CDR3 DNA reads as TGTGCCAGCAGCTCCGCTAGCGGGGGAGAATACGAGCAGTACTTC.

The J gene is TRBJ1-5, the V gene TRBV24-1; no clear D gene. This CDR3 is built from 14 residues. Germline V gives CDR1 KGHDR, CDR2 SFDVKD. V dropped 4 bases and J dropped 1 base, with 7 bases sitting between them. This CDR3 is CATSERRSNQPQHF. CDR3 coding DNA: TGTGCCACCAGTGAGAGAAGAAGCAATCAGCCCCAGCATTTT.

This clonotype has just a few counts. The chain carries TRBV20-1 and TRBJ1-1; 7 nucleotides align to TRBD1. From germline, CDR1 is DFQATT and CDR2 SNEGSKA (reference sequence). This CDR3 comprises 12 residues. Here the CDR3 DNA reads TGCCGGGGCCGAGCAGGGGGTTCAAGAGCTTTCTTT. Protein sequence: CRGRAGGSRAFF.

The J gene is TRBJ1-2, the V gene TRBV24-1; D is unclear. CDR3 size: 12 residues. Trimming left V 2 bases short and J 8 bases short, with 8 bases between. CDR1 and CDR2 (germline): KGHDR, SFDVKD. The CDR3 here is CATSDYLGGYTF. DNA of the CDR3: TGTGCCACCAGTGATTACCTTGGGGGCTACACCTTC.

This clonotype was counted ten times or more. The rearrangement links TRBV7-9 to TRBJ1-2; D not certain. Germline CDR1 SEHNR, CDR2 FQNEAQ (reference sequence). The CDR3 has 15 amino acids. The V gene lost 4 bases and the J gene lost 4 bases, with 16 bases spanning the gap. This CDR3 is CASSSEVGSVYGYTF. DNA for the CDR3: TGTGCCAGCAGCTCGGAGGTAGGGTCAGTCTATGGCTACACCTTC.

The table lists this clonotype with a few counts. Just one base apart from a much larger clone, this may be a read error. The J gene is TRBJ1-1, the V gene TRBV5-1, with 10 nucleotides matching TRBD1. V was clipped by 4 bases and J by 0 bases; unmatched bases: 3. Per germline, CDR1 SGHRS and CDR2 YFSETQ. The CDR3 spans 15 residues. For the CDR3, the DNA is TGCGCCAGCAGCACAGGACAGGGGGTGAACACTGAAGCTTTCTTT. This gives the protein CASSTGQGVNTEAFF.